This entry is about one TCR beta chain. The sample originates from a study of regulatory T cells in long-lasting Graves disease. Germline loops: CDR1 SNHLY, CDR2 FYNNEI. V dropped 6 bases and J dropped 3 bases, with 14 bases sitting between them. CDR3 length equals 15 residues. TCR beta libraries were built with iRepertoire HTBI primers and Arm-PCR of CDR3 regions. The authors' processing: Across the samples, identification revealed approximately 66 TRBV and roughly 13 TRBJ segments. TCRdb redid the calling of the multiplex PCR reads with MiXCR, one entry per CDR3 protein. The V and J calls were not made by the authors but by TCRdb's processing. The table includes around 400,000 distinct CDR3 sequences, roughly 16% detected once. Time point reported: newly diagnosed GD, antithyroid drugs for less than 3 months. Generation of the TCR library employed RNA extracted from PBMCs.

The clonotype comes from a female donor with Graves disease. The sequencing used peripheral blood mononuclear cells (PBMCs), collected at new diagnosis, from a patient treated with antithyroid drugs. This rearrangement joins TRBV2 to TRBJ1-4; D is unclear. Here the CDR3 DNA reads TGTGCCAGCAGCGTCCCGGGATTGTCTAATGAAAAACTGTTTTTT. It specifies CASSVPGLSNEKLFF.